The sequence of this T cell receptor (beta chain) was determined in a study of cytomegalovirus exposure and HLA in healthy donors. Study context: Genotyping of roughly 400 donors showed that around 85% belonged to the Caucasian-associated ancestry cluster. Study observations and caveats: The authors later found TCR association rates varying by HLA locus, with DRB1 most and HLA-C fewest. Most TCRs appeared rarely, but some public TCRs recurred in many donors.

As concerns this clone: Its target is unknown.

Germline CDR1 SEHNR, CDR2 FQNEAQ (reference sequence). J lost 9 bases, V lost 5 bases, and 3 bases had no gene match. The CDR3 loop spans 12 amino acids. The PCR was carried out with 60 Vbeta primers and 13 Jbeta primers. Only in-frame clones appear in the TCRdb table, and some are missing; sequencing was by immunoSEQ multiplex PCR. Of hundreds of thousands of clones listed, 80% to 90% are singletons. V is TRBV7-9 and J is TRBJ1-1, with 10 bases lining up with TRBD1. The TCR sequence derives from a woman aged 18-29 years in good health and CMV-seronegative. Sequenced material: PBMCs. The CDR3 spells CASSDDRGQAFF. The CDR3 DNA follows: TGTGCCAGCAGCGACGACAGGGGGCAAGCTTTCTTT. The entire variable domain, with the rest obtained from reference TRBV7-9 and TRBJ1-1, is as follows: DTGVSQNPRHKITKRGQNVTFRCDPISEHNRLYWYRQTLGQGPEFLTYFQNEAQLEKSRLLSDRFSAERPKGSFSTLEIQRTEQGDSAMYLCASSDDRGQAFFGQGTRLTVV.